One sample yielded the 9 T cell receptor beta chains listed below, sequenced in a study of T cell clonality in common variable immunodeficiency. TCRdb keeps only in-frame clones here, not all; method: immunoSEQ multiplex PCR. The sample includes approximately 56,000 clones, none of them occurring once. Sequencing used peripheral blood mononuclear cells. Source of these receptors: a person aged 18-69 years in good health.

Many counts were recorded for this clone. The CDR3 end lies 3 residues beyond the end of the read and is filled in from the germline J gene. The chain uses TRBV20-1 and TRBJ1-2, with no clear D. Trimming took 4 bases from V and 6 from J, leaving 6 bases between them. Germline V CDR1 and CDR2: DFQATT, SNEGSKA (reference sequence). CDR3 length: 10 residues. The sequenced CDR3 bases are TGCAGTGCTATGAGGGATGGC. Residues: CSAMRDG. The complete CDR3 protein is CSAMRDGYTF.

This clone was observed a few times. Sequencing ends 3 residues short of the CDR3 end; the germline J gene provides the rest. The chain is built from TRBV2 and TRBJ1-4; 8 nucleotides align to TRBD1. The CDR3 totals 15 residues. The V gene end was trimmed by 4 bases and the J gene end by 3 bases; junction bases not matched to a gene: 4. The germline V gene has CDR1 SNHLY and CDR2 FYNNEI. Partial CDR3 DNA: TGTGCCAGCAGTGGTCGGACAGGGCCTAATGAAAAA. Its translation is CASSGRTGPNEK. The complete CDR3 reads CASSGRTGPNEKLFF.

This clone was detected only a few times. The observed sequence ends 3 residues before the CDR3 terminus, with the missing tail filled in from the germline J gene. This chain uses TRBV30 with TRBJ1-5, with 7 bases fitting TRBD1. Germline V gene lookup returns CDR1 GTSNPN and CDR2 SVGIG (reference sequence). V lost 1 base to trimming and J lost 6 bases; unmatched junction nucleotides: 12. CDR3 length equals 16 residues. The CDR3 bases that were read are TGTGCCTGGAGTGCCACCGGGACAGCGGGGGGTCAGCCC. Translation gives CAWSATGTAGGQP. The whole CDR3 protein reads CAWSATGTAGGQPQHF.

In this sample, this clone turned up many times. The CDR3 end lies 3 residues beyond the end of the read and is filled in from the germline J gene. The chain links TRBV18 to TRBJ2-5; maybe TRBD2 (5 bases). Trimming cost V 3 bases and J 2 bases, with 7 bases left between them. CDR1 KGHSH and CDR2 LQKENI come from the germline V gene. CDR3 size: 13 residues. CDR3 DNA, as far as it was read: TGTGCCAGCTCACCGGGCGGGCAAGAGACC. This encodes CASSPGGQET. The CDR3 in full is CASSPGGQETQYF.

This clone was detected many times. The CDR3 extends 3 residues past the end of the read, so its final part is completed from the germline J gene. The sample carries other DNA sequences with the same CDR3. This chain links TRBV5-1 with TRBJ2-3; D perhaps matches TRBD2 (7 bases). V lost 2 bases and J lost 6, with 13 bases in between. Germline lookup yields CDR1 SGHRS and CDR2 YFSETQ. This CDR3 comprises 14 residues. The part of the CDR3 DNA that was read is TGCGCCAGCAGCTTCGGGCGGGGGCTCGATACG. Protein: CASSFGRGLDT. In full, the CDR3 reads CASSFGRGLDTQYF.

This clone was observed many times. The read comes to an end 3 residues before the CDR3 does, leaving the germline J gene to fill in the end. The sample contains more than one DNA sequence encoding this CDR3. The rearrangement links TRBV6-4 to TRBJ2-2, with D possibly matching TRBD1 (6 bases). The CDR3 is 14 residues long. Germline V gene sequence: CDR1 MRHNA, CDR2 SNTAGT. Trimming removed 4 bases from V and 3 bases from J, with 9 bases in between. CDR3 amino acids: CASSVRGDTGELFF. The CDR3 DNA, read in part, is TGTGCCAGCAGTGTCAGGGGCGACACCGGGGAG.

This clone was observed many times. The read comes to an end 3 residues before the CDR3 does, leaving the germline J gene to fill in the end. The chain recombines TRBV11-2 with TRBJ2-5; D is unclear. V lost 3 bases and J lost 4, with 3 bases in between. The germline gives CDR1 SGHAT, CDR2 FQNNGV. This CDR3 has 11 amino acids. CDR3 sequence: CASSFGETQYF. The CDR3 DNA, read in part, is TGTGCCAGCAGCTTCGGAGAGACC.

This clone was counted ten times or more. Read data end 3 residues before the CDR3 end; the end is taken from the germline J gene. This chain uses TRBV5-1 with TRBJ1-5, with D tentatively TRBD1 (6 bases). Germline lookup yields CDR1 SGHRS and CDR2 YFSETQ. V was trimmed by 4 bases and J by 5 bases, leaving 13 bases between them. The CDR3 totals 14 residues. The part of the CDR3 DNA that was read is TGCGCCAGCAGCGCCGGGACAAGTTATCAGCCC. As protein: CASSAGTSYQP. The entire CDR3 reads CASSAGTSYQPQHF.

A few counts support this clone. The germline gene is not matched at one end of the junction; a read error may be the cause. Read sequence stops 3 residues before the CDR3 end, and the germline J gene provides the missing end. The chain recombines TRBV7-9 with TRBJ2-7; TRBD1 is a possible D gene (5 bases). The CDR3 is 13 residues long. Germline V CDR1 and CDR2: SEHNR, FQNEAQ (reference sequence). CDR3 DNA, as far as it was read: TGTTCCAGCAGCACCAGACAGTCGTACGAG. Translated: CSSSTRQSYE. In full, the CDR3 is CSSSTRQSYEQYF.